This TCR beta chain was obtained from a study of Ad26.COV2.S vaccination and SARS-CoV-2 variants. At the level of the study: Within the COV1001 Ad26.COV2.S trial arm, the donor was enrolled. The vaccine Ad26.COV2.S was put into the muscle once, or twice with 56 days between.

This sample's treatment: around 19 received Ad26.COV2.S at low or high dose, single or two shots; 5 received placebo; per-sample allocation not given. Sample collection was performed on day 63 after the first vaccine or placebo injection. Participants' vaccine, an Ad26 vector, delivered Wuhan-strain SARS-CoV-2 spike. With 4 bases clipped from V and 2 bases from J, the junction kept 8 bases outside the gene matches. This CDR3 comprises 15 residues. CDR1 is SGDLS, CDR2 YYNGEE, per germline. Assay used: immunoSEQ multiplex PCR; TCRdb lists only in-frame clones, some missing. The table lists fewer than 400,000 clones, approximately 91% of them singletons.

V and J are TRBV9 and TRBJ2-5, with TRBD2 matching 7 bases. The source of this sequence is a person aged 18-65 years who received the Ad26.COV2.S COVID-19 vaccine or a placebo. This specimen consisted of peripheral blood, obtained in a trial of Ad26.COV2.S vaccine versus placebo. The CDR3 here is CASSPELAAQETQYF. The CDR3 DNA sequence: TGTGCCAGCAGCCCGGAGCTAGCGGCTCAAGAGACCCAGTACTTC.